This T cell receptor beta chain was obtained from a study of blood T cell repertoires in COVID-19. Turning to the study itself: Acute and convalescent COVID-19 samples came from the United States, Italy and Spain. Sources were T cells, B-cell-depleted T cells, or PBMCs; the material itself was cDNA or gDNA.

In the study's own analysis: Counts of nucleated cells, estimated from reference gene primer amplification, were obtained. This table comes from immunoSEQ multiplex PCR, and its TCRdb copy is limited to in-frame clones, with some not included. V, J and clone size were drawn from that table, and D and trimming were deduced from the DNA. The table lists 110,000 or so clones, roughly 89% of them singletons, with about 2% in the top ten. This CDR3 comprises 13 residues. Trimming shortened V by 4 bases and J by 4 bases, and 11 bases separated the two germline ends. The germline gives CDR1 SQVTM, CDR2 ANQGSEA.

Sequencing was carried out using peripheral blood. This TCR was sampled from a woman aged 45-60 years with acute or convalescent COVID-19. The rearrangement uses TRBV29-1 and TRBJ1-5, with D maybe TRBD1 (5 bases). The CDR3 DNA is TGCAGCGTTGGTCAGGGCGCGAATCAGCCCCAGCATTTT. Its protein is CSVGQGANQPQHF.